The entry below describes one T cell receptor (beta chain). V trimming: 7 bases; J trimming: 2 bases; junction bases outside the gene matches: 7. Germline lookup yields CDR1 SNHLY and CDR2 FYNNEI. The CDR3 has 14 amino acids. The PCR contained 60 Vbeta and 13 Jbeta primers. The table came from immunoSEQ multiplex PCR; TCRdb's copy has only in-frame clones and leaves some out. The data show approximately 140,000 clones, 76% seen once. The entry originates in a study of cytomegalovirus exposure and HLA in healthy donors. The source of this sequence is a man aged 35 to 55 in good health and CMV-seronegative. V and J are TRBV2 and TRBJ2-5; 7 bases agree with TRBD2. The sequenced material came from PBMCs. CDR3 DNA: TGTGCCAGCATGTTCGGGGGGATACAAGAGACCCAGTACTTC. This gives the protein CASMFGGIQETQYF.